The rows below give T cell receptor beta chains drawn from one sample of a study of blood T cell repertoires in COVID-19. Clones were read by immunoSEQ multiplex PCR, and TCRdb kept only the in-frame ones, dropping some. This sample yields some 260,000 clones, of which approximately 80% are seen a single time; 4% belongs to the top ten. Sequences were obtained from peripheral blood. These receptors were collected from a woman in her thirties or forties with active or convalescent COVID-19. CDR3s include the opening cysteine and the closing phenylalanine or tryptophan. Each record gives: D gene, clone size, J gene, V gene, CDR3 protein, CDR3 DNA. A D gene is named only where the DNA matches it firmly. Clone size is shown for a subset of rows, as once, few, many or a class of expanded clone.

TRBD2 NA TRBJ2-7 TRBV19 CASSKASGAPYEQYF TGTGCCAGTAGTAAGGCTAGCGGGGCCCCCTACGAGCAGTACTTC
NA NA TRBJ1-6 TRBV19 CASSIMGGSSYNSPLHF TGTGCCAGTAGTATTATGGGGGGGAGCTCCTATAATTCACCCCTCCACTTT
NA NA TRBJ1-2 TRBV29-1 CSVQGSDYGYTF TGCAGCGTTCAGGGTTCGGACTATGGCTACACCTTC
TRBD2 NA TRBJ2-2 TRBV19 CASSSQRGGTGELFF TGTGCCAGTAGTTCCCAGCGGGGGGGGACCGGGGAGCTGTTTTTT
TRBD1 NA TRBJ1-1 TRBV5-6 CASSLGTGREGTEAFF TGTGCCAGCAGCTTGGGGACAGGCCGGGAGGGCACTGAAGCTTTCTTT
TRBD1 NA TRBJ1-1 TRBV12-3/TRBV12-4 CASSWDRHTEAFF TGTGCCAGCAGTTGGGACAGACACACTGAAGCTTTCTTT
TRBD1 NA TRBJ2-2 TRBV5-1 CASSLGTGAGELFF TGCGCCAGCAGCCTGGGGACAGGGGCCGGGGAGCTGTTTTTT
NA NA TRBJ1-6 TRBV3-1/TRBV3-2 CASNLGREGPNSPLHF TGTGCCAGCAACCTCGGACGGGAGGGACCTAATTCACCCCTCCACTTT
TRBD2 NA TRBJ2-1 TRBV19 CASSTPGLAHNEQFF TGTGCCAGTAGTACCCCTGGACTAGCGCACAATGAGCAGTTCTTC
NA NA TRBJ2-2 TRBV7-3 CASSLRTGELFF TGTGCCAGCAGCTTACGCACCGGGGAGCTGTTTTTT
NA few TRBJ1-2 TRBV19 CASSMTFTNYGYTF TGTGCCAGTAGTATGACATTTACTAACTATGGCTACACCTTC
TRBD1 NA TRBJ1-2 TRBV6-6 CASSYTSGGSYGYTF TGTGCCAGCAGTTACACGTCAGGGGGATCCTATGGCTACACCTTC
NA NA TRBJ2-7 TRBV27 CASSPFLGHSYEQYF TGTGCCAGCAGCCCCTTTTTGGGACATTCCTACGAGCAGTACTTC